The 4 T cell receptor beta chains given below trace back to one sample, sequenced in a study of CD4+ T cells in melanoma. TCRdb's table, derived via immunoSEQ multiplex PCR, lists solely in-frame clones and lacks some. Among approximately 20,000 clones, roughly 82% were seen once, and the ten largest hold less than 4%. The sequenced sample was cells from a culture (not recorded whether cultured in vitro). All receptors come from a human donor with melanoma.

This clone is termed large (0.1 to 1%). The chain carries TRBV15 and TRBJ2-5; D ambiguous. The CDR3 covers 13 residues. The germline V gene has CDR1 LNHNV and CDR2 YYDKDF (reference sequence). V was shortened by 1 base and J by 7 bases, with 10 bases between the two germline ends. The DNA for the CDR3 is TGTGCCACCAGCAGAGTGGGCGAAGGGACCCAGTACTTC. Its translation is CATSRVGEGTQYF.

A single count supports this clone. This chain joins TRBV11-2 and TRBJ2-1, with 8 nucleotides matching TRBD2. Germline V gene sequence: CDR1 SGHAT, CDR2 FQNNGV. The CDR3 has 17 residues. The V segment lost 1 base and the J segment 4 bases; nucleotides outside the gene matches: 9. DNA for the CDR3: TGTGCCAGCAGCTTAGTTTTCAGCGGGGGATTGTACAATGAGCAGTTCTTC. Protein: CASSLVFSGGLYNEQFF. Using reference TRBV11-2 and TRBJ2-1 for the parts outside the CDR3, the full variable domain is EAGVAQSPRYKIIEKRQSVAFWCNPISGHATLYWYQQILGQGPKLLIQFQNNGVVDDSQLPKDRFSAERLKGVDSTLKIQPAKLEDSAVYLCASSLVFSGGLYNEQFFGPGTRLTVL.

The chain couples TRBV11-3 to TRBJ2-1; D possibly corresponds to TRBD1 (6 bases). V was cut by 3 bases and J by 6 bases, with 6 bases left in between. The CDR3 contains 12 residues. Germline V lookup: CDR1 SGHNT, CDR2 YENEEA. The CDR3 is CASSLTGNEQFF. CDR3 DNA: TGTGCCAGCAGCTTGACAGGCAATGAGCAGTTCTTC.

The chain combines TRBV7-8 with TRBJ1-2, with TRBD1 identical over 7 bases. The CDR3 has 13 residues. Germline CDR1 SGHVS, CDR2 FQNEAQ. V gave up 2 bases and J gave up 7 bases; unmatched junction bases: 4. CDR3 DNA sequence: TGTGCCAGCAGCTTACGGCAGGGGGGTGGCTACACCTTC. Encoded protein: CASSLRQGGGYTF.